The next 20 T cell receptor beta chains were all read from a single sample in a study of blood T cell repertoires in COVID-19 (TCRdb year 2020). Library preparation employed the immunoSEQ multiplex PCR assay. Imported from immuneACCESS, the table was reduced by TCRdb to in-frame sequences with V and J called. These copies leave out some clones; in studies compared against another copy, an unresolved V gene accounts for under half, and the cause of the remainder is not known. The sample includes around 100,000 clones, with around 82% observed a single time. The top ten clonotypes cover roughly 13% of the sample. Input material: peripheral blood. These receptors originate from a human donor in a cohort sampled during active or convalescent COVID-19.

This clone occurred once. The chain couples TRBV7-9 to TRBJ1-1; no definite D call. The V and J ends lost 3 bases and 1 base respectively, with 6 bases between them. Germline values: CDR1 SEHNR, CDR2 FQNEAQ (reference sequence). The length of the CDR3 is 13 residues. The CDR3 sequence: CASSLRANTEAFF. CDR3 in DNA: TGTGCCAGCAGCTTGAGGGCGAACACTGAAGCTTTCTTT.

This clone was counted a few times. The J gene is TRBJ1-2, the V gene TRBV18; D is perhaps TRBD1 (5 bases). The germline V gene encodes CDR1 KGHSH and CDR2 LQKENI. V was shortened by 4 bases and J by 6 bases, with 18 bases between the two germline ends. The CDR3 extends over 15 amino acids. CDR3 sequence: CASSLQQALGDGYTF. In DNA, the CDR3 is TGTGCCAGCTCACTCCAACAGGCCCTAGGGGATGGCTACACCTTC. The full variable domain, with the rest looked up from reference TRBV18 and TRBJ1-2, is NAGVMQNPRHLVRRRGQEARLRCSPMKGHSHVYWYRQLPEEGLKFMVYLQKENIIDESGMPKERFSAEFPKEGPSILRIQQVVRGDSAAYFCASSLQQALGDGYTFGSGTRLTVV.

This clone was seen once. The chain joins TRBV5-6 to TRBJ2-7; the D gene is possibly TRBD1 (6 bases). The CDR3 spans 15 residues. Germline-derived CDR1 and CDR2 are SGHDT and YYEEEE. The germline V and J ends were trimmed by 2 bases and 5 bases, with 17 bases remaining between them. The CDR3 DNA is TGTGCCAGCAGCTTTACGGCAGGGGCTACCCACGAGCAGTACTTC. This encodes CASSFTAGATHEQYF.

The chain uses TRBV5-1 and TRBJ2-2; 9 positions match TRBD1. Germline CDR1 SGHRS, CDR2 YFSETQ. V lost 4 bases and J lost 3; bases outside the gene matches: 4. This CDR3 has 15 amino acids. DNA for the CDR3: TGCGCCAGCAGCCGGGGACAGGGCCACACCGGGGAGCTGTTTTTT. It codes for CASSRGQGHTGELFF.

The chain has TRBV4-1 and TRBJ1-2; 7 bases match TRBD1. Losses at the gene ends were 0 bases for V and 8 bases for J; bases not matched to a gene: 9. The CDR3 spans 15 residues. CDR1 is MGHRA and CDR2 is YSYEKL in the germline V gene. The CDR3: CASSQEPRTGRGYTF. For the CDR3, the DNA is TGCGCCAGCAGCCAAGAACCTCGGACAGGCCGGGGCTACACCTTC.

The V and J genes are TRBV7-2 and TRBJ2-3, with a tentative D call TRBD1 (5 bases). Trimming removed 1 base at V and 2 bases at J, with 10 bases between. CDR1 is SGHTA, CDR2 FQGNSA, per germline. The CDR3 spans 15 residues. CDR3 sequence: CASSLVQGFTDTQYF. Written as DNA, the CDR3 is TGTGCCAGCAGCTTAGTCCAGGGTTTCACAGATACGCAGTATTTT. The variable domain in full, with the rest retrieved from reference TRBV7-2 and TRBJ2-3, is GAGVSQSPSNKVTEKGKDVELRCDPISGHTALYWYRQSLGQGLEFLIYFQGNSAPDKSGLPSDRFSAERTGGSVSTLTIQRTQQEDSAVYLCASSLVQGFTDTQYFGPGTRLTVL.

This clone has only a few counts. This chain joins TRBV3-1 (or the pseudogene TRBV3-2) and TRBJ2-2; 11 positions agree with TRBD2. CDR1 and CDR2 (germline): LGHDT, YNNKEL (reference sequence). Losses at the gene ends were 4 bases for V and 7 bases for J; bases not matched to a gene: 5. The CDR3 has 15 residues. The DNA for the CDR3 is TGTGCCAGCAGCCCCCTAGCGGGGGGAGGCGGGGAGCTGTTTTTT. Protein product: CASSPLAGGGGELFF.

The genes are TRBV6-2 or TRBV6-3 and TRBJ1-5, with D hard to call. The germline V gene encodes CDR1 MNHEY and CDR2 SVGEGT. V lost 5 bases to trimming and J lost 4 bases, with 15 bases between them. This CDR3 region has 15 residues. The CDR3 is CASSPGGPPNQPQHF. For the CDR3, the DNA is TGTGCCAGCAGTCCCGGTGGGCCACCAAATCAGCCCCAGCATTTT.

The CDR3, as DNA: TGTGCCAGCAGATTCCGAGCGGGGGCCTACAACACCGGGGAGCTGTTTTTT. It specifies CASRFRAGAYNTGELFF. The chain is built from TRBV2 and TRBJ2-2, with 8 bases lining up with TRBD2. From germline, CDR1 is SNHLY and CDR2 FYNNEI. CDR3 length: 17 amino acids. The V gene end was trimmed by 6 bases and the J gene end by 2 bases; junction bases not matched to a gene: 11.

The DNA of the CDR3 is TGTGCCAGCAGTTACCAACAGGGGGGTAAACCCTACGAGCAGTACTTC. Its protein is CASSYQQGGKPYEQYF. This rearrangement joins TRBV6-5 to TRBJ2-7, with 8 positions matching TRBD1. The CDR3 extends over 16 amino acids. V was pared by 2 bases and J by 2 bases, with 8 bases of the junction left unmatched. Germline V gene lookup returns CDR1 MNHEY and CDR2 SVGAGI.

The rearrangement links TRBV29-1 to TRBJ2-1, with D possibly being TRBD2 (6 bases). V was clipped by 4 bases and J by 7 bases, with 20 bases between them. Per the germline V gene, CDR1 is SQVTM and CDR2 is ANQGSEA. The CDR3 is 15 residues long. The CDR3 sequence is CSVAKGRRGSNEQFF. Here the CDR3 DNA reads TGCAGCGTTGCCAAGGGACGTCGGGGGTCAAATGAGCAGTTCTTC.

This clone has a handful of counts. The V gene is TRBV5-1, the J gene TRBJ1-6; D not certain. Germline V lookup: CDR1 SGHRS, CDR2 YFSETQ. V was cut by 0 bases and J by 11 bases, with 15 bases left in between. The CDR3 has 15 amino acids. The CDR3 nucleotides are TGCGCCAGCAGCTTGGTCCTCGGCAGCGTGGCACCCCTCCACTTT. Protein sequence: CASSLVLGSVAPLHF.

The DNA of the CDR3 is TGCGCCAGCAGCTTGGGTCCTAGCGGGGGCAACACCTGGGAGACCCAGTACTTC. This translates into CASSLGPSGGNTWETQYF. This rearrangement joins TRBV5-1 to TRBJ2-5; 10 bases agree with TRBD2. The CDR3 covers 18 residues. With 0 bases clipped from V and 5 bases from J, the junction kept 13 bases outside the gene matches. CDR1 and CDR2 from the germline V gene are SGHRS and YFSETQ.

The chain employs TRBV5-6 and TRBJ1-1, with 9 bases fitting TRBD1. V gave up 4 bases and J gave up 3 bases; unmatched junction bases: 4. Germline V gene data show CDR1 as SGHDT and CDR2 as YYEEEE. The CDR3 extends over 14 amino acids. CDR3 protein: CASSRDRVYTEAFF. The DNA of the CDR3 is TGTGCCAGCAGCCGGGACAGGGTCTACACTGAAGCTTTCTTT. Drawing the rest from reference TRBV5-6 and TRBJ1-1, the complete variable domain is DAGVTQSPTHLIKTRGQQVTLRCSPKSGHDTVSWYQQALGQGPQFIFQYYEEEERQRGNFPDRFSGHQFPNYSSELNVNALLLGDSALYLCASSRDRVYTEAFFGQGTRLTVV.

Only a few counts were recorded for this clone. The rearrangement links TRBV10-2 to TRBJ1-2, with D perhaps TRBD1 (5 bases). Germline loops: CDR1 WSHSY, CDR2 SAAADI. This CDR3 has 12 residues. Trimming shortened V by 8 bases and J by 4 bases, and 11 bases separated the two germline ends. CDR3 sequence: CASAGRGYGYTF. CDR3 bases: TGCGCCAGCGCGGGGCGCGGCTATGGCTACACCTTC.

The table lists this clone with a count of one. V usage is TRBV11-2 and J usage is TRBJ1-6; the match to TRBD1 covers 8 bases. After removal of 3 bases from V and 10 bases from J, the junction contained 8 bases not matched to a gene. This CDR3 has 15 residues. Germline CDR1 SGHAT, CDR2 FQNNGV. Written as DNA, the CDR3 is TGTGCCAGCAGCTTGGGGACAGGCCTAGGGTCACCCCTCCACTTT. Protein sequence: CASSLGTGLGSPLHF.

The chain uses TRBV27 and TRBJ2-5; 8 positions agree with TRBD1. J lost 2 bases, V lost 0 bases, and 14 bases had no gene match. The CDR3 sequence is 19 residues long. CDR1 and CDR2 (germline): MNHEY, SMNVEV (reference sequence). CDR3 bases: TGTGCCAGCAGTTTATCTATGGCAGGGGGCACGTGGGGTCAAGAGACCCAGTACTTC. This translates into CASSLSMAGGTWGQETQYF.

The chain is built from TRBV2 and TRBJ2-1; 7 bases fit TRBD2. V lost 6 bases to trimming and J lost 2 bases; unmatched junction nucleotides: 1. CDR3 length: 13 amino acids. CDR1 is SNHLY and CDR2 is FYNNEI in the germline V gene. CDR3 sequence reads: CASSGTTYNEQFF. CDR3 nucleotide sequence: TGTGCCAGCAGCGGGACTACCTACAATGAGCAGTTCTTC.

This chain connects TRBV30 to TRBJ1-4; unclear D gene. The V and J ends lost 0 bases and 5 bases respectively, with 13 bases between them. The CDR3 extends over 15 amino acids. Germline CDR1 is GTSNPN and CDR2 is SVGIG (reference sequence). In DNA form, the CDR3 reads TGTGCCTGGAGTGTACTAGCGGGGAAGAATGAAAAACTGTTTTTT. Protein sequence: CAWSVLAGKNEKLFF.

The chain joins TRBV7-2 to TRBJ1-5; 8 nucleotides agree with TRBD1. The CDR3 consists of 14 residues. The junction had 5 bases not matched to a gene; V was cut back by 5 bases and J by 5 bases. CDR1 and CDR2 (germline): SGHTA, FQGNSA. Here the CDR3 reads CASSLTGGYQPQHF. DNA of the CDR3: TGTGCCAGCAGCCTCACAGGGGGTTATCAGCCCCAGCATTTT.